The table lists the clone carrying this T cell receptor beta chain with a count of one. Antigen unknown. 60 Vbeta and 13 Jbeta primers were used in PCR. Clones were sequenced by immunoSEQ multiplex PCR, and TCRdb holds only the in-frame ones, with some missing. Found here are approximately 190,000 clones, approximately 78% of them singletons; the top ten hold under 0.9%. Germline CDR1 and CDR2: SEHNR and FQNEAQ (reference sequence). The CDR3 runs 17 residues. Trimming took off 5 bases at V and 8 bases at J, with 25 bases between the two ends. These data come from a study of cytomegalovirus exposure and HLA in healthy donors. Findings and limits, study-wide: No immune exposure information besides CMV serostatus was available. The likely explanation for a cluster of highly shared sequence variants was sequencing artifact. There were around 160 TCR beta chains listed as cytomegalovirus-associated.

The chain has TRBV7-9 and TRBJ2-1; D gene uncertain. This sequence was found in a young woman in good health and CMV-seronegative. The sequencing sample was made of PBMCs. The CDR3 nucleotides are TGTGCCAGCAGCCCCCCGATGTCTGCAGGCAAGAACCATGAGCAGTTCTTC. Its translation is CASSPPMSAGKNHEQFF.